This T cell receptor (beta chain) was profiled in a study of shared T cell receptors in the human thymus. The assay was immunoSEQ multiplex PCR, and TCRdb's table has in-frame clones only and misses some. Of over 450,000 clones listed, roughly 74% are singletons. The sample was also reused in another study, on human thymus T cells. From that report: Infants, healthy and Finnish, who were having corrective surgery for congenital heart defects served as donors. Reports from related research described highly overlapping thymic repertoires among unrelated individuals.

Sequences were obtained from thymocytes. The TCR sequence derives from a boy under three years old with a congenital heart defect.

The CDR3 region is CASSQGTSGSYNEQFF. CDR3 DNA sequence: TGCGCCAGCAGCCAGGGGACTAGCGGATCCTACAATGAGCAGTTCTTC. The chain recombines TRBV4-3 with TRBJ2-1; 11 bases line up with TRBD2. Per germline, CDR1 LGHNA and CDR2 YSLEER. The CDR3 totals 16 residues. With 3 bases clipped from V and 1 base from J, the junction kept 2 bases outside the gene matches.